Presented here are 23 T cell receptor beta chains from one specimen sequenced in a study of Ad26.COV2.S vaccination and SARS-CoV-2 variants. Here immunoSEQ multiplex PCR was the method, and the copy in TCRdb shows in-frame clones only, minus some. This sample has nearly 95,000 clones, with approximately 81% found just once. The sequencing used peripheral blood, collected after recovery from COVID-19. These receptors were collected from a human donor who had recovered from COVID-19.

This clone was recorded a few times. V and J are TRBV7-2 and TRBJ1-2, with D possibly matching TRBD1 (5 bases). Trimming took 5 bases from V and 2 from J, leaving 15 bases between them. The CDR3 is made up of 15 amino acids. Germline V gene data show CDR1 as SGHTA and CDR2 as FQGNSA. CDR3 sequence: CASSPQTVSNYGYTF. Here the CDR3 DNA reads TGTGCCAGCAGCCCGCAGACAGTCTCGAACTATGGCTACACCTTC. The full variable domain, its missing parts supplied by reference TRBV7-2 and TRBJ1-2, is GAGVSQSPSNKVTEKGKDVELRCDPISGHTALYWYRQSLGQGLEFLIYFQGNSAPDKSGLPSDRFSAERTGGSVSTLTIQRTQQEDSAVYLCASSPQTVSNYGYTFGSGTRLTVV.

This clone was seen ten or more times. The same CDR3 can be traced to other DNA sequences in this sample. The rearrangement links TRBV20-1 to TRBJ1-1, with D uncertain. Germline-derived CDR1 and CDR2 are DFQATT and SNEGSKA (reference sequence). Trimming removed 1 base from V and 7 bases from J, with 7 bases in between. The CDR3 contains 11 residues. The CDR3 loop reads CSARGVGEAFF. Written as DNA, the CDR3 is TGCAGTGCTAGAGGGGTTGGTGAAGCTTTCTTT.

Only one count was recorded for this clone. V and J are TRBV10-2 and TRBJ2-7, with 8 bases lining up with TRBD1. The CDR3 is 13 amino acids. Losses at the gene ends were 6 bases for V and 7 bases for J; bases not matched to a gene: 8. Germline V gene data show CDR1 as WSHSY and CDR2 as SAAADI. DNA of the CDR3: TGCGCCAGCAGGGACAGGGTGGGGAATGAGCAGTACTTC. Its translation is CASRDRVGNEQYF.

This clone came up once. The chain employs TRBV4-3 and TRBJ2-5; either TRBD1 or TRBD2 may fit D (5 bases each). Looked up from germline, CDR1 is LGHNA and CDR2 is YSLEER. The CDR3 has 15 residues. Trimming took 5 bases from V and 4 from J, leaving 17 bases between them. Here the CDR3 reads CASSEPGPTIETQYF. For the CDR3, the DNA is TGCGCCAGCAGCGAGCCGGGACCGACTATAGAGACCCAGTACTTC.

The J gene is TRBJ2-2, the V gene TRBV4-3, with 8 nucleotides matching TRBD2. Trimming at V came to 5 bases and at J to 6 bases, leaving 17 bases not matched to a gene. The CDR3 contains 18 residues. The germline V gene encodes CDR1 LGHNA and CDR2 YSLEER. For the CDR3, the DNA is TGCGCCAGCAGCAGCCAATTGGTGGATAGCGGGATATCCGGGGAGCTGTTTTTT. Translating gives CASSSQLVDSGISGELFF.

This chain links TRBV18 with TRBJ2-7; TRBD2 aligns across 12 bases. The CDR3 covers 15 residues. V lost 6 bases, J lost 3 bases, and 6 bases stayed unmatched. From germline, CDR1 is KGHSH and CDR2 LQKENI. The CDR3 DNA is TGTGCCAGCTCGCCCCTAGCGGGAGGGATCTACGAGCAGTACTTC. Translation gives CASSPLAGGIYEQYF.

V and J are TRBV7-6 and TRBJ2-5, with 7 bases aligning to TRBD2. Trimming removed 3 bases from V and 5 bases from J; junction bases left unmatched: 3. The V gene's germline CDR1 is SGHVS and CDR2 FNYEAQ. The CDR3 is 13 amino acids. The CDR3 loop is CASSFGREETQYF. CDR3 nucleotide sequence: TGTGCCAGCAGCTTCGGGCGGGAGGAGACCCAGTACTTC.

This clone has just a few counts. The chain links TRBV5-6 to TRBJ2-3; TRBD1 matches at 9 bases. V trimming: 1 base; J trimming: 2 bases; junction bases outside the gene matches: 2. Looked up from germline, CDR1 is SGHDT and CDR2 is YYEEEE. This CDR3 has 15 amino acids. The CDR3 DNA reads as TGTGCCAGCAGCTTGTGGGACAGGGACACAGATACGCAGTATTTT. This encodes CASSLWDRDTDTQYF.

In its sample, this clone was seen once. The chain carries TRBV28 and TRBJ2-1; 8 bases align to TRBD2. The CDR3 runs to 14 residues. Germline V CDR1 and CDR2: MDHEN, SYDVKM. After removal of 6 bases from V and 3 bases from J, the junction contained 4 bases not matched to a gene. The CDR3 sequence is CASRIAGNYNEQFF. The CDR3 region has the DNA TGTGCCAGCAGAATAGCGGGGAACTACAATGAGCAGTTCTTC.

In the case of this clone: Other DNA variants within this sample encode the same CDR3. The chain links TRBV28 to TRBJ1-2, with a possible D match to TRBD1 (6 bases). Deletions cut 0 bases from V and 8 bases from J, with 13 bases between. CDR1 is MDHEN and CDR2 is SYDVKM in the germline V gene. The CDR3 has 14 residues. CDR3 nucleotides: TGTGCCAGCAGTTTATGGGGGGCGGGGCCGGGCTACACCTTC. Translation gives CASSLWGAGPGYTF.

This clone was detected once. The chain couples TRBV6-5 to TRBJ1-3, with D unresolved. This CDR3 has 13 residues. In germline, CDR1 is MNHEY, CDR2 SVGAGI. V was pared by 2 bases and J by 4 bases, with 6 bases between. The CDR3 nucleotides are TGTGCCAGCAGTTACGACTTAGGAAACACCATATATTTT. Encoded protein: CASSYDLGNTIYF.

The chain joins TRBV11-3 to TRBJ2-7; a possible D gene is TRBD2 (5 bases). The CDR3 spans 15 residues. The V gene's germline CDR1 is SGHNT and CDR2 YENEEA. V shed 0 bases and J shed 0 bases, with 9 bases lying between them. CDR3 region: CASSLEFGDSYEQYF. The CDR3 DNA is TGTGCCAGCAGCTTAGAGTTCGGGGACTCCTACGAGCAGTACTTC.

The CDR3 sequence is CASSLSRTYNSPLHF. The CDR3 DNA follows: TGCGCCAGCAGCTTGTCTAGGACCTATAATTCACCCCTCCACTTT. The chain joins TRBV5-1 to TRBJ1-6; D uncertain. Trimming took off 1 base at V and 2 bases at J, with 7 bases between the two ends. This CDR3 is 15 amino acids long. Germline CDR1 and CDR2: SGHRS and YFSETQ.

This chain connects TRBV28 to TRBJ1-1; D not certain. The CDR3 has 15 amino acids. V shed 2 bases and J shed 3 bases, with 13 bases lying between them. Germline CDR1 MDHEN, CDR2 SYDVKM. As DNA, the CDR3 is TGTGCCAGCAGTTTAACTTCGGGTTTGGACACTGAAGCTTTCTTT. It translates to CASSLTSGLDTEAFF.

This sequence joins TRBV28 and TRBJ2-2; 7 nucleotides align to TRBD2. J lost 10 bases, V lost 11 bases, and 13 bases had no gene match. This CDR3 has 13 residues. The germline V gene encodes CDR1 MDHEN and CDR2 SYDVKM. CDR3: CAGKRGGSMELFF. CDR3 sequence (DNA): TGTGCCGGCAAAAGGGGCGGGAGCATGGAGCTGTTTTTT.

V gene TRBV6-1 combines with J gene TRBJ2-2; D remains unclear. The CDR3 sequence is 14 residues long. Trimming left V 2 bases short and J 2 bases short, with 6 bases between. Germline lookup yields CDR1 MNHNS and CDR2 SASEGT. The CDR3: CASSERANTGELFF. CDR3 bases: TGTGCCAGCAGTGAAAGGGCTAACACCGGGGAGCTGTTTTTT.

The chain carries TRBV9 and TRBJ1-3; a weak D match, TRBD1 (5 bases). The germline V gene has CDR1 SGDLS and CDR2 YYNGEE. The CDR3 is 16 residues long. The V end lost 4 bases, the J end lost 4 bases, and 18 bases lay between the germline ends. The CDR3 DNA is TGTGCCAGCAGCCTCGACCAGGGATCGCGAGGAAACACCATATATTTT. Protein sequence: CASSLDQGSRGNTIYF.

The chain employs TRBV11-2 and TRBJ2-5, with D possibly matching TRBD2 (6 bases). Trimming took off 1 base at V and 2 bases at J, with 11 bases between the two ends. Germline loops: CDR1 SGHAT, CDR2 FQNNGV. The CDR3 runs to 15 residues. CDR3 in amino acids: CASSLAGEKQETQYF. DNA of the CDR3: TGTGCCAGCAGCTTAGCGGGAGAAAAGCAAGAGACCCAGTACTTC.

J is TRBJ2-2 and V is TRBV7-3, with TRBD2 matching over 14 bases. The V and J ends lost 5 bases and 6 bases, in that order; junction bases with no gene match: 5. This CDR3 spans 16 amino acids. CDR1 and CDR2 (germline): SGHTA, FQGTGA. CDR3 sequence reads: CASSQGTSGSPGELFF. In nucleotides, the CDR3 is TGTGCCAGCAGCCAAGGGACTAGCGGGAGTCCCGGGGAGCTGTTTTTT.

The DNA for the CDR3 is TGTGCCAGTAGTGCTGATGGGGGTTTCTACAATGAGCAGTTCTTC. Translating gives CASSADGGFYNEQFF. V and J are TRBV19 and TRBJ2-1, with D tentatively TRBD1 or TRBD2 (5 bases each). Deletions cut 5 bases from V and 3 bases from J, with 14 bases between. Germline loops: CDR1 LNHDA, CDR2 SQIVND (reference sequence). This CDR3 region has 15 residues.

The CDR3: CASSQAQGWEQFF. In DNA, the CDR3 is TGCGCCAGCAGCCAGGCGCAGGGTTGGGAGCAGTTCTTC. The genes are TRBV4-3 and TRBJ2-1; weak D call: TRBD1 (5 bases). Germline V gene data show CDR1 as LGHNA and CDR2 as YSLEER. The V gene lost 3 bases and the J gene lost 10 bases, with 13 bases spanning the gap. This CDR3 has 13 amino acids.

As DNA, the CDR3 is TGTGCCAGCAGTGATAGCCTAGGGACACCCTCCTACGAGCAGTACTTC. It translates to CASSDSLGTPSYEQYF. The V gene is TRBV6-1, the J gene TRBJ2-7, with D maybe TRBD1 (6 bases). Germline CDR1 MNHNS, CDR2 SASEGT. The V and J ends lost 3 bases and 0 bases respectively, with 15 bases between them. The CDR3 is 16 residues long.

The V gene is TRBV6-2 or TRBV6-3, the J gene TRBJ1-1; D is perhaps TRBD1 (5 bases). The V gene's germline CDR1 is MNHEY and CDR2 SVGEGT. Trimming took off 0 bases at V and 5 bases at J, with 10 bases between the two ends. The CDR3 consists of 14 residues. The CDR3 nucleotides read TGTGCCAGCAGTTACTCACCAGGGTTAACTGAAGCTTTCTTT. Translation: CASSYSPGLTEAFF.